This paragraph reports one T cell receptor beta chain. The antigen is unknown. This specimen comes from a study of early T cells in non-severe SARS-CoV-2 infection. On the study more broadly: Alpha and beta chains were unpaired, from unsorted whole-blood bulk RNA. Study-level points and caveats: VDJdb-based matching was biased toward anti-spike CD8 responses and missed private and CD4 specificities.

Unique molecular identifier tags were affixed to discrete cDNA molecules. TCRdb ran MiXCR on the 5' RACE reads and lists one entry per CDR3 protein. The sample has 100,000 to 130,000 distinct CDR3 sequences; 9% to 14% are singletons. The CDR3 spans 11 residues. Trimming took off 4 bases at V and 6 bases at J, with 9 bases between the two ends. Germline CDR1 SQVTM, CDR2 ANQGSEA. V is TRBV29-1 and J is TRBJ1-2; D not resolved. Source material: whole blood. This TCR derives from an adult who was a healthcare worker with PCR-confirmed SARS-CoV-2 infection or an uninfected control (not recorded which). The CDR3 is CSVGGGNGYTF. The CDR3 region has the DNA TGCAGCGTTGGGGGAGGGAATGGCTACACCTTC.